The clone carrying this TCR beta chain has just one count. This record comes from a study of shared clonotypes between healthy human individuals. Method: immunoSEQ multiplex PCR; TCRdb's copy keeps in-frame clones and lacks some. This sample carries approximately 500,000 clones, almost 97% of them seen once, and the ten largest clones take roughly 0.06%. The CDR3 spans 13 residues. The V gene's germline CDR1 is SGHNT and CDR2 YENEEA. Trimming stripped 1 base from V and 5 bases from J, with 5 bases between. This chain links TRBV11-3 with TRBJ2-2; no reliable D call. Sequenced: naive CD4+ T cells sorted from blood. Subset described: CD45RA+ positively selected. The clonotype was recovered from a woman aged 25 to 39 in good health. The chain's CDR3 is CASSLGQTGELFF. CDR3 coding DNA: TGTGCCAGCAGCTTAGGCCAAACCGGGGAGCTGTTTTTT.